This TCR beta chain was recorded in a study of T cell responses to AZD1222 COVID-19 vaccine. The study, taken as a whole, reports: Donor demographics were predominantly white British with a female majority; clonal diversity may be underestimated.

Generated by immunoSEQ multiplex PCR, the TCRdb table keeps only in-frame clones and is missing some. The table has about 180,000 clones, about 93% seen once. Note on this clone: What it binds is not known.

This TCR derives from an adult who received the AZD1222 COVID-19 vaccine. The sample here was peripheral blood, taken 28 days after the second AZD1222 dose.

For the CDR3, the DNA is TGTGCCAGCAGTTACCGGGATATGGGCTATGGCTACACCTTC. Protein: CASSYRDMGYGYTF. The chain joins TRBV6-5 to TRBJ1-2, with unresolved D. V gave up 2 bases and J gave up 4 bases, with 11 bases separating them. The CDR3 contains 14 residues. Germline lookup yields CDR1 MNHEY and CDR2 SVGAGI.